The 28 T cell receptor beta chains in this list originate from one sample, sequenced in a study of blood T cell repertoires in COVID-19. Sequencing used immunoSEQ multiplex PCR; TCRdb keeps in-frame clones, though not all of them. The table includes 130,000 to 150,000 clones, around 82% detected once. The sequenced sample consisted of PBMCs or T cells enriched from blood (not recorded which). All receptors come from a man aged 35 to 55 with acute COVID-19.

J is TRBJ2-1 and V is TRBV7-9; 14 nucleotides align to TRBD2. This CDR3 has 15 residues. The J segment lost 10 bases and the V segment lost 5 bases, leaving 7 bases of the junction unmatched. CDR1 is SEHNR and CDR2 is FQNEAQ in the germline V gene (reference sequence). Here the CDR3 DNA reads TGTGCCAGCAGCCGACTAGCGGGAGGGCCTCAGGAGCAGTTCTTC. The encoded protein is CASSRLAGGPQEQFF.

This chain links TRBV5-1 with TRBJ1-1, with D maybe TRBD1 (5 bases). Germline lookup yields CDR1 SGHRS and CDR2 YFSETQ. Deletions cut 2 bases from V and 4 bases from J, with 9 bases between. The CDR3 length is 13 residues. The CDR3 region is CASSFQGGTEAFF. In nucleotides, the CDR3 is TGCGCCAGCAGCTTCCAGGGCGGCACTGAAGCTTTCTTT.

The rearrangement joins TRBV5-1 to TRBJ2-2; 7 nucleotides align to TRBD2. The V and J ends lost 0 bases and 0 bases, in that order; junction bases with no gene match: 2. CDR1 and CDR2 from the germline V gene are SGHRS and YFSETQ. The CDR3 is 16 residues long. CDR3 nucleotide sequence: TGCGCCAGCAGCTTGGCTAGCGGCGCGAACACCGGGGAGCTGTTTTTT. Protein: CASSLASGANTGELFF.

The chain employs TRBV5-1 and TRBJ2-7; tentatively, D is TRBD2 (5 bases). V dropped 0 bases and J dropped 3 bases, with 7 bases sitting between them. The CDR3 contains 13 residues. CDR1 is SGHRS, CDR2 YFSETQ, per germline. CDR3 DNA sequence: TGCGCCAGCAGCTTGGGGGAGAGCTACGAGCAGTACTTC. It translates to CASSLGESYEQYF.

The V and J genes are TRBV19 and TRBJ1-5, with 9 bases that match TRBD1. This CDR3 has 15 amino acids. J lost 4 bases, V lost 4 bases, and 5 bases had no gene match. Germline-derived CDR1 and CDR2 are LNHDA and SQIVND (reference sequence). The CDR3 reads CASSKNRGPNQPQHF. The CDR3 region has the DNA TGTGCCAGTAGTAAAAACAGGGGGCCAAATCAGCCCCAGCATTTT.

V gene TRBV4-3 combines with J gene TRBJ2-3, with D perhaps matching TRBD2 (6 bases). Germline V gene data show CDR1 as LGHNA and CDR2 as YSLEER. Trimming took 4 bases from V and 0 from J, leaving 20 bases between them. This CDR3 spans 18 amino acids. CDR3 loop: CASSLGLRMSSSTDTQYF. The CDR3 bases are TGCGCCAGCAGCCTCGGACTACGGATGAGTTCTAGCACAGATACGCAGTATTTT.

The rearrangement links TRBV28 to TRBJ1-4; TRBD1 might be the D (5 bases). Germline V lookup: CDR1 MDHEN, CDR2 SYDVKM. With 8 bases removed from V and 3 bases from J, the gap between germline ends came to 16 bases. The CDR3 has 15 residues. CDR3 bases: TGTGCCAGCCGGGCAGTGACAGAGGCTAATGAAAAACTGTTTTTT. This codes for CASRAVTEANEKLFF. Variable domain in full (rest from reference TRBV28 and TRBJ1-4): DVKVTQSSRYLVKRTGEKVFLECVQDMDHENMFWYRQDPGLGLRLIYFSYDVKMKEKGDIPEGYSVSREKKERFSLILESASTNQTSMYLCASRAVTEANEKLFFGSGTQLSVL.

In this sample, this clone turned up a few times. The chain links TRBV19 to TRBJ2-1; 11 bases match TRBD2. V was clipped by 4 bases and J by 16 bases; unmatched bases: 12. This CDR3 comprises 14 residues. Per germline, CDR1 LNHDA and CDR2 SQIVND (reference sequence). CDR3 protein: CASSKSLGSGRAFF. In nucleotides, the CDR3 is TGTGCCAGTAGTAAGTCCCTCGGTAGCGGGAGGGCCTTCTTC.

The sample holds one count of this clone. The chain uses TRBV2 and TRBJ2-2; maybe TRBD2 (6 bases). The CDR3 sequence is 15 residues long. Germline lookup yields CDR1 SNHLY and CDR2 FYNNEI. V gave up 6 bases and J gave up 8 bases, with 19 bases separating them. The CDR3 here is CASRGRRGEVGELFF. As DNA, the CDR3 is TGTGCCAGCAGGGGTCGGCGCGGGGAGGTGGGGGAGCTGTTTTTT.

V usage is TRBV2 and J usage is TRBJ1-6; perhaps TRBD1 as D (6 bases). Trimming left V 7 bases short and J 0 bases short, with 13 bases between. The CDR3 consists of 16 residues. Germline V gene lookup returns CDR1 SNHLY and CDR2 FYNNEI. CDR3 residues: CASIREQGSYNSPLHF. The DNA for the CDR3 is TGTGCCAGCATTAGGGAACAGGGCTCCTATAATTCACCCCTCCACTTT.

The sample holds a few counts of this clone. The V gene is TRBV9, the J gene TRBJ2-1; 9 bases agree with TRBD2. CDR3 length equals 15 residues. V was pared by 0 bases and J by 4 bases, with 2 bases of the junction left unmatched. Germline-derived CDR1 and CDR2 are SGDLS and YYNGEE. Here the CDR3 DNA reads TGTGCCAGCAGCGTAGGCGGGGGGGCTTACAATGAGCAGTTCTTC. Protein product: CASSVGGGAYNEQFF.

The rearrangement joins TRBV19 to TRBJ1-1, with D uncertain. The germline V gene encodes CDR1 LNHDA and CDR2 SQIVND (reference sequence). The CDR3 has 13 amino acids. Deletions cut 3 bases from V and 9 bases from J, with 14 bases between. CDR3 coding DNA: TGTGCCAGTAGTATTACAGTCCGGGAGCAAGCTTTCTTT. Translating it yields CASSITVREQAFF.

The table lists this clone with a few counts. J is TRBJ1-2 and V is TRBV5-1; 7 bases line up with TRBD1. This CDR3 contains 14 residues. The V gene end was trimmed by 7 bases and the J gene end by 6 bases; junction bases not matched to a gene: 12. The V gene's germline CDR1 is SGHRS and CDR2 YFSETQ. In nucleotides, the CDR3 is TGCGCCAGCTCCGGGGGAAGACAGGGAGATGGCTACACCTTC. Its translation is CASSGGRQGDGYTF.

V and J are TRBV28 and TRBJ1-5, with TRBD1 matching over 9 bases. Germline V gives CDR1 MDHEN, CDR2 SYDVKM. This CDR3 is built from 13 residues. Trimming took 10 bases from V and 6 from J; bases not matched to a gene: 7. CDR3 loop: CAIRQGGGQPQHF. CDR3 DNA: TGTGCCATCAGACAGGGGGGAGGTCAGCCCCAGCATTTT.

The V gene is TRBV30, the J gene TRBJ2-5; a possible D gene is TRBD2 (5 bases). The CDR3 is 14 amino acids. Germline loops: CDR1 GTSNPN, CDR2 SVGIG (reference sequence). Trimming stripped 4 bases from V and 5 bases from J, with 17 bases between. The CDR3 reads CAWIELGRGETQYF. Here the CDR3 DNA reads TGTGCCTGGATCGAGTTAGGGCGCGGGGAGACCCAGTACTTC.

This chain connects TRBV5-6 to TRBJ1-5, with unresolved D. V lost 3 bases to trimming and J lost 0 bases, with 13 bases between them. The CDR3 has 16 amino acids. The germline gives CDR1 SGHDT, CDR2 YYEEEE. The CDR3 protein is CASSSLREYSNQPQHF. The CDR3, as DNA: TGTGCCAGCAGCTCATTGAGGGAATATAGCAATCAGCCCCAGCATTTT.

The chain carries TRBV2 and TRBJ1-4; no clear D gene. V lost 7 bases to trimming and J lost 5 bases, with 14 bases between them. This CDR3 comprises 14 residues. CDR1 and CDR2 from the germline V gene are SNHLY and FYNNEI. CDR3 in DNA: TGTGCCAGCAAGACCGGCAGGCTGAATGAAAAACTGTTTTTT. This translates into CASKTGRLNEKLFF.

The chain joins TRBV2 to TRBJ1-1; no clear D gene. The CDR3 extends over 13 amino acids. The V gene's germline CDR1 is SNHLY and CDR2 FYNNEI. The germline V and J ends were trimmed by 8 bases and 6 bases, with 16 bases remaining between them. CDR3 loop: CASAYADFSEAFF. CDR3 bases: TGTGCCAGCGCTTACGCCGACTTCTCTGAAGCTTTCTTT.

The CDR3 is CASSHLAYGYNEQFF. DNA for the CDR3: TGCGCCAGCAGCCACCTAGCGTACGGCTACAATGAGCAGTTCTTC. This chain uses TRBV4-1 with TRBJ2-1, with D possibly TRBD2 on 6 matching bases. With 3 bases removed from V and 3 bases from J, the gap between germline ends came to 12 bases. The CDR3 spans 15 residues. Germline V gene lookup returns CDR1 MGHRA and CDR2 YSYEKL.

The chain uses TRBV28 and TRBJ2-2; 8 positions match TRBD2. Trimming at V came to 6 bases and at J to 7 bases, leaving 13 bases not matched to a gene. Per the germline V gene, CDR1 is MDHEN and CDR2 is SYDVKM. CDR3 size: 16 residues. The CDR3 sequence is CASSDTRAGARGELFF. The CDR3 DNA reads TGTGCCAGCAGCGACACCCGAGCGGGAGCTCGCGGGGAGCTGTTTTTT.

Here the CDR3 DNA reads TGTGCCAGCGCCCGGGACTCGGACTACGAGCAGTACTTC. Translation gives CASARDSDYEQYF. The chain employs TRBV19 and TRBJ2-7, with D perhaps matching TRBD2 (6 bases). The germline V and J ends were trimmed by 9 bases and 3 bases, with 15 bases remaining between them. CDR1 and CDR2 (germline): LNHDA, SQIVND (reference sequence). CDR3 length equals 13 residues.

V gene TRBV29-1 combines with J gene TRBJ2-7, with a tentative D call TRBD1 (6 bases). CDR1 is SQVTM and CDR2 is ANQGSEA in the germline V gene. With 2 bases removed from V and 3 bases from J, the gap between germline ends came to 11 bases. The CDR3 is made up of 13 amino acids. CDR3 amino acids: CSVETGRGYEQYF. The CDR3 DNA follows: TGCAGCGTTGAAACGGGCAGGGGCTACGAGCAGTACTTC.

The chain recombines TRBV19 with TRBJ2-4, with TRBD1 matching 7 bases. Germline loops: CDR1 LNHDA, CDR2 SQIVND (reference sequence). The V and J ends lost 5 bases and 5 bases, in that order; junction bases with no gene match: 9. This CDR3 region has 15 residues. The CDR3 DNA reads TGTGCCAGTAGTGGCACACAGGGGATCCAAAACATTCAGTACTTC. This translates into CASSGTQGIQNIQYF.

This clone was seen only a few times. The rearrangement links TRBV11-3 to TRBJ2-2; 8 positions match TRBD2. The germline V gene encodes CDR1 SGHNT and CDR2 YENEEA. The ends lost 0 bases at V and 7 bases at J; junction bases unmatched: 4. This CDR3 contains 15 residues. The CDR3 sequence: CASSLDTSGDGELFF. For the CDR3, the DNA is TGTGCCAGCAGCTTAGATACTAGCGGTGACGGGGAGCTGTTTTTT.

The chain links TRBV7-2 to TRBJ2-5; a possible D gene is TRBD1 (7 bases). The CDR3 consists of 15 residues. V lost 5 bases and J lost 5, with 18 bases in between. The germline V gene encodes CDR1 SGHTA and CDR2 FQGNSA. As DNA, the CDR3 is TGTGCCAGCAGCCCTCCAGGGGGGCTCGAGGAGACCCAGTACTTC. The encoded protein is CASSPPGGLEETQYF.

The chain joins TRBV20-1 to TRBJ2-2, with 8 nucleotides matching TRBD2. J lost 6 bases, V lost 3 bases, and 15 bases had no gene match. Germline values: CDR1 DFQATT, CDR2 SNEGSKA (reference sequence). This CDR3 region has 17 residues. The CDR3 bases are TGCAGTGCTAGTCGCCTGCTACCGGGACTAGGGGCCGGGGAGCTGTTTTTT. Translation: CSASRLLPGLGAGELFF.

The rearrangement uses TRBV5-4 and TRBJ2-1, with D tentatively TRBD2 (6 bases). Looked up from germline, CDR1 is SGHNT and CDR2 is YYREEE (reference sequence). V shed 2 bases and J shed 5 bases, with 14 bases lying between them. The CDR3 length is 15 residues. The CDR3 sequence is CASSLAGGQHNEQFF. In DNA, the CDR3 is TGTGCCAGCAGCTTAGCCGGAGGGCAGCACAATGAGCAGTTCTTC.

CDR3: CASSHEPRSSSRYF. The CDR3 coding sequence is TGTGCCAGCAGTCACGAGCCCCGGAGCTCGAGTAGGTACTTC. The rearrangement uses TRBV6-2 or TRBV6-3 and TRBJ2-7; D call uncertain. Germline CDR1 reads MNHEY; CDR2 reads SVGEGT. The CDR3 loop spans 14 amino acids. V was pared by 5 bases and J by 12 bases, with 23 bases between.